This record looks at one T cell receptor beta chain sequence and its context. The data stem from a study of T cell changes during pregnancy in multiple sclerosis. Germline CDR1 reads SGHVS; CDR2 reads FNYEAQ. After removal of 8 bases from V and 3 bases from J, the junction contained 6 bases not matched to a gene. The CDR3 covers 15 residues. Sequencing was performed with immunoSEQ multiplex PCR; in TCRdb, only in-frame clones are kept and a portion is missing. The sample yields tens of thousands of clones, about 92% seen once. This clonotype originated in a female donor in good health, enrolled as a control in a pregnancy study. The V and J genes are TRBV7-6 and TRBJ2-3; 12 bases line up with TRBD2. Specimen: peripheral blood, collected in the second trimester of pregnancy. The DNA for the CDR3 is TGTGCCAGCTCCCTAGCGGGGGGGTTTACAGATACGCAGTATTTT. Translated: CASSLAGGFTDTQYF.